These 13 T cell receptor beta chains share one sample of origin, sequenced in a study of T cells in Graves' hyperthyroidism and ophthalmopathy. The TCR beta CDR3 regions underwent amplification using RNA transcripts as the source. HTBI primers were the set used in a first-round RT-PCR of the TCR CDR3. Each CDR3 protein gets one entry after TCRdb re-called the multiplex PCR reads with MiXCR. The sample lists roughly 740,000 distinct CDR3 sequences, about 16% seen once, with approximately 8.4% in the top ten. The sample consisted of blood. These TCRs come from a man aged 18 to 35 with Graves' hyperthyroidism.

A few counts support this clonotype. The rearrangement uses TRBV7-3 and TRBJ2-6; no clear D gene. CDR1 is SGHTA, CDR2 FQGTGA, per germline. This CDR3 contains 16 residues. The V and J ends lost 1 base and 0 bases respectively, with 7 bases between them. This CDR3 is CASSLNPGSGANVLTF. CDR3 sequence (DNA): TGTGCCAGCAGCTTAAACCCAGGCTCTGGGGCCAACGTCCTGACTTTC. Drawing the rest from reference TRBV7-3 and TRBJ2-6, the complete variable domain is GAGVSQTPSNKVTEKGKYVELRCDPISGHTALYWYRQSLGQGPEFLIYFQGTGAADDSGLPNDRFFAVRPEGSVSTLKIQRTERGDSAVYLCASSLNPGSGANVLTFGAGSRLTVL.

The chain has TRBV9 and TRBJ2-3; D remains unclear. Germline values: CDR1 SGDLS, CDR2 YYNGEE. The V end lost 0 bases, the J end lost 6 bases, and 14 bases lay between the germline ends. This CDR3 spans 15 amino acids. The CDR3 sequence: CASSVVPNPPDTQYF. In nucleotides, the CDR3 is TGTGCCAGCAGCGTAGTCCCAAACCCCCCGGATACGCAGTATTTT. Filled out from reference TRBV9 and TRBJ2-3, the complete variable domain reads DSGVTQTPKHLITATGQRVTLRCSPRSGDLSVYWYQQSLDQGLQFLIQYYNGEERAKGNILERFSAQQFPDLHSELNLSSLELGDSALYFCASSVVPNPPDTQYFGPGTRLTVL.

This clonotype was detected many times. The chain has TRBV28 and TRBJ2-3, with 15 bases lining up with TRBD2. Germline V gene data show CDR1 as MDHEN and CDR2 as SYDVKM. CDR3 size: 20 residues. V was pared by 6 bases and J by 5 bases, with 18 bases of the junction left unmatched. Here the CDR3 DNA reads TGTGCCAGCAGCCGCAACCCCGGACTAGCGGGAGGGGTCGAGAGAGATACGCAGTATTTT. This translates into CASSRNPGLAGGVERDTQYF.

This clonotype was picked up a small number of times. The chain couples TRBV28 to TRBJ2-6, with 7 bases aligning to TRBD2. V gave up 5 bases and J gave up 2 bases; unmatched junction bases: 0. The CDR3 is 14 residues long. Germline assignment: CDR1 MDHEN and CDR2 SYDVKM. Here the CDR3 reads CASSRGAGANVLTF. CDR3 DNA: TGTGCCAGCAGTCGGGGGGCTGGGGCCAACGTCCTGACTTTC.

This clonotype was observed a handful of times. The gene calls are TRBV12-5 and TRBJ1-1; D gene uncertain. The CDR3 has 12 residues. Germline V gene sequence: CDR1 LGHNT, CDR2 FRNRAP. Between the trimmed V and J ends, which lost 6 bases and 2 bases, there was a span of 7 bases. The CDR3 reads CASGEGNTEAFF. Written as DNA, the CDR3 is TGTGCTAGTGGGGAGGGTAACACTGAAGCTTTCTTT.

CDR3 loop: CASSIQGVRDEQYF. CDR3 nucleotide sequence: TGCGCCAGCAGCATACAGGGAGTTCGCGACGAGCAGTACTTC. J is TRBJ2-7 and V is TRBV5-1, with D maybe TRBD1 (6 bases). V was clipped by 4 bases and J by 5 bases, with 16 bases between them. The CDR3 has 14 residues. Germline V CDR1 and CDR2: SGHRS, YFSETQ. Looking up the rest from reference TRBV5-1 and TRBJ2-7 gives the full variable domain: KAGVTQTPRYLIKTRGQQVTLSCSPISGHRSVSWYQQTPGQGLQFLFEYFSETQRNKGNFPGRFSGRQFSNSRSEMNVSTLELGDSALYLCASSIQGVRDEQYFGPGTRLTVT.

The rearrangement joins TRBV7-8 to TRBJ2-1, with 9 bases that match TRBD1. V lost 7 bases, J lost 6 bases, and 10 bases stayed unmatched. The CDR3 runs 15 residues. Germline V CDR1 and CDR2: SGHVS, FQNEAQ. The CDR3 nucleotides read TGTGCCAGCACTATCGGGACAGGGAGGGGCAATGAGCAGTTCTTC. Translation: CASTIGTGRGNEQFF.

This clonotype was seen ten or more times. This chain joins TRBV24-1 and TRBJ2-2, with D possibly being TRBD2 (6 bases). This CDR3 is 15 amino acids long. CDR1 and CDR2 from the germline V gene are KGHDR and SFDVKD. V was trimmed by 4 bases and J by 3 bases, leaving 11 bases between them. The CDR3 DNA follows: TGTGCCACCAGTGAAGCGGGCTGGGACACCGGGGAGCTGTTTTTT. Amino acids: CATSEAGWDTGELFF.

Of note for this clonotype: Since a much larger clone is just one base distant, this may be a read error. This rearrangement joins TRBV9 to TRBJ2-3; TRBD2 might be the D (6 bases). The CDR3 runs to 17 residues. From germline, CDR1 is SGDLS and CDR2 YYNGEE. V was clipped by 1 base and J by 0 bases, with 15 bases between them. In DNA, the CDR3 is TGTGCCAGCAGCGTAATCGGAGGGGCGGCTAGCACAGATACGCAGTATTTT. Translating gives CASSVIGGAASTDTQYF.

The V call is TRBV6-1, the J call TRBJ1-1; D might be TRBD1 (6 bases). The V gene lost 7 bases and the J gene lost 10 bases, with 16 bases spanning the gap. This CDR3 spans 12 amino acids. Germline V CDR1 and CDR2: MNHNS, SASEGT. Here the CDR3 reads CASTDGGSGAFF. DNA of the CDR3: TGTGCCAGCACCGACGGGGGCTCAGGAGCTTTCTTT.

This clonotype has at least ten counts. The V gene is TRBV11-2, the J gene TRBJ2-3; D is unclear. CDR3 length: 12 residues. CDR1 is SGHAT, CDR2 FQNNGV, per germline. Trimming shortened V by 3 bases and J by 7 bases, and 8 bases separated the two germline ends. The CDR3 nucleotides are TGTGCCAGCAGCTTGGACCGAAATACGCAGTATTTT. It is translated as CASSLDRNTQYF.

There are many counts of this clonotype. The genes are TRBV12-3 or TRBV12-4 and TRBJ2-7; D might be TRBD1 (5 bases). The CDR3 is 17 residues long. V lost 8 bases and J 2 bases, leaving 25 bases between the germline ends. CDR3 loop: CASGLSNSDRGAYEQYF. CDR3 coding DNA: TGTGCCAGCGGCCTCAGTAACTCGGATAGGGGCGCCTACGAGCAGTACTTC.

V gene TRBV10-3 combines with J gene TRBJ2-5, with TRBD1 matching over 12 bases. The trim removed 7 bases at V and 4 bases at J, leaving 7 bases unmatched. CDR1 and CDR2 (germline): ENHRY, SYGVKD. The CDR3 length is 15 residues. CDR3 nucleotides: TGTGCCATCAAGGGACAGGGGGCGATTTCAGAGACCCAGTACTTC. The encoded protein is CAIKGQGAISETQYF.